This is a list of T cell receptor beta chains from one sample in a study of blood T cell repertoires in COVID-19. Here immunoSEQ multiplex PCR was the method, and the copy in TCRdb shows in-frame clones only, minus some. The sample lists approximately 200,000 clones; around three quarters were seen once. Source material: peripheral blood. Receptor source: a man aged 55 to 70 with active or convalescent COVID-19. Each CDR3 is given with its conserved first and last residue. D genes are given only for firm matches. Some rows have no size entry. The others give once, few or many, or a class for an expanded clone.

clone size	V gene	D gene	J gene	CDR3 DNA	CDR3 protein
few	TRBV7-3	NA	TRBJ2-7	TGTGCCAGCAGCTCCCTTTCAGGGTCCGAGCAGTACTTC	CASSSLSGSEQYF
NA	TRBV2	NA	TRBJ2-5	TGTGCCAGCAGTCATACAGGGGGGGGAGAGACCCAGTACTTC	CASSHTGGGETQYF
NA	TRBV19	NA	TRBJ2-7	TGTGCCAGTAGCCCGGGGAGGGGGGGCATCTACGAGCAGTACTTC	CASSPGRGGIYEQYF
NA	TRBV12-3/TRBV12-4	NA	TRBJ2-3	TGTGCCAGCAGTTTACAGGGGACAGATACGCAGTATTTT	CASSLQGTDTQYF
NA	TRBV11-2	NA	TRBJ2-4	TGTGCCAGCAGCCTAGGGGGGCAAAAAAACATTCAGTACTTC	CASSLGGQKNIQYF
NA	TRBV7-9	NA	TRBJ2-7	TGTGCCAGCTCTACAGGACGAGTTTACGAGCAGTACTTC	CASSTGRVYEQYF
NA	TRBV5-5	NA	TRBJ2-7	TGTGCCAGCAGCTTTACTATCCCTCCCTACGAGCAGTACTTC	CASSFTIPPYEQYF
NA	TRBV28	TRBD1	TRBJ1-4	TGTGCCAGCAGACCATCAGGGGGTGGTCGTGAAAAACTGTTTTTT	CASRPSGGGREKLFF
few	TRBV7-8	TRBD2	TRBJ2-3	TGTGCCAGCAGCTCCTATACGGGAGGGCCGAGGACAGATACGCAGTATTTT	CASSSYTGGPRTDTQYF
NA	TRBV7-3	NA	TRBJ1-2	TGTGCCAGCAGCCCCAGGGGCAGTCGCGGTGGCTACACCTTC	CASSPRGSRGGYTF
NA	TRBV28	TRBD2	TRBJ2-6	TGTGCCAGCAGTTATAGCGGGCGGCCTCTCGTCCTGACTTTC	CASSYSGRPLVLTF
NA	TRBV4-3	NA	TRBJ2-7	TGCGCCAGCAGCCAAGATGGTCCGAGCGACGAGCAGTACTTC	CASSQDGPSDEQYF
once	TRBV21-1	NA	TRBJ1-5	TGTGCCAGCAGCAAAGGACAGAGTTATAGCAATCAGCCCCAGCATTTT	CASSKGQSYSNQPQHF
NA	TRBV19	TRBD2	TRBJ2-5	TGTGCCACCACGGGACTAGCGGGTATCCAGACCCAGTACTTC	CATTGLAGIQTQYF
NA	TRBV7-5	NA	TRBJ2-2	TGTGTCAGAAGCTTCCAGCTAGCGGGAGAAGAGGACACCGGGGAGCTGTTTTTT	CVRSFQLAGEEDTGELFF
NA	TRBV2	NA	TRBJ1-5	TGTGCCAGCAGTGAAGCGCCAGGGGCTACGAATCAGCCCCAGCATTTT	CASSEAPGATNQPQHF
NA	TRBV28	NA	TRBJ1-4	TGTGCCAGCAGTTTAGTTGGGCAGGGAAATGAAAAACTGTTTTTT	CASSLVGQGNEKLFF
NA	TRBV6-5	NA	TRBJ1-2	TGTGCCAGCTCGCCGGCGGACTATGGCTACACCTTC	CASSPADYGYTF
NA	TRBV11-3	TRBD1	TRBJ2-5	TGTGCCAGCAGCCAGGGGGCAGGGGACCAAGAGACCCAGTACTTC	CASSQGAGDQETQYF